Included here is one T cell receptor beta chain sequence, with context. The antigen it recognizes is unknown. One base away there is no much larger clone; base qualities are not given. In total, approximately 610 healthy bone marrow donors made up the cohort. Cohort members were all nominally healthy when sampled, although unrecorded immune exposures were likely present. The donor tested CMV seronegative and was one of the 352 seronegative cohort members. A peripheral blood sample was provided by each donor, and peripheral blood mononuclear cells were used for TCR beta sequencing. The Qiagen DNeasy Blood Extraction Kit was used to extract genomic DNA from the blood cell samples. The data stem from a study of cytomegalovirus exposure and HLA in healthy donors listed by TCRdb under 2017. Notes on the research overall: According to an earlier analysis of around 600 of the donors, some 170 million T cells yielded 117 million unique TCR beta sequences and 276 Gb of sequence data. An early release that covered roughly 600 HLA-typed donors contained about 290 gigabases of sequencing data and approximately 85 million unique TCR sequences. Of the roughly 400 genotyped donors, about 84% fell in the genetic ancestry cluster associated with self-reported Caucasian donors. The study aimed to test whether cataloging public T cell receptors could reveal signatures of past pathogen exposure. The study used immunosequencing to profile the T cell repertoires of approximately 650 subjects and linked those repertoires to cytomegalovirus serostatus. A separate validation cohort of 90 to 150 different subjects was used in addition to the 666-subject first cohort. To predict cytomegalovirus infection status, the study brought together high-throughput TCR immunosequencing, statistical association of individual TCRs with disease status, and machine learning. In a later analysis, previously published TCR beta repertoires from 550 to 700 donors were re-analyzed and high-resolution HLA genotyping was added so that TCR occurrence patterns could be studied. Rather than drawing on any new phenotypic data, the later analysis identified candidate immune exposures from TCR beta sequences and the way those sequences occurred across donors. An earlier analysis of some 500 of the donors used high-throughput TCR beta sequencing to judge whether each TCR beta V gene segment behaved as functional or pseudogenic. Alongside the repertoire data, information on donor age, sex, ethnicity and CMV serostatus was compiled. A later genetic analysis used genome-wide SNP genotypes for about 60% of the roughly 700 donors, treating that subset as a discovery cohort. Every discovery cohort repertoire had been produced on one sequencing platform. HLA typing included class I and class II loci at four-digit resolution. The number of typed donors differed by locus: roughly 620-640 for A, B, C, DRB1 and DQB1; roughly 510 for DQA1; over 600 for DPA1; and approximately 450 for DPB1. About five DR-DQ haplotypes were handled as single units for association and clustering because linkage in the cohort was strong. Among roughly 400 genotyped donors of the cohort, an average of 235,054 unique TCR beta nucleotide sequences were sequenced per donor, about a sixth of them non-productive. General findings and caveats noted by the study authors: Most TCR sequences were observed very rarely across donors, whereas some public TCRs were present in many individuals. A further reported finding was that TCR beta sequences accurately predicted the HLA-A and HLA-B alleles for most subjects in the first cohort. CMV serostatus was the only immune exposure information available for the cohort. In vitro tests confirmed that three of the cytomegalovirus-associated TCR beta chains recognize cytomegalovirus antigens. Linkage disequilibrium might explain the correlated functional status among segregating V segments, but an unknown experimental factor could not be ruled out. The 87-base-pair reads could not distinguish some IMGT-functional V segments, including TRBV6-2 and TRBV6-3, so those segments were excluded. A later analysis reported that several top co-occurrence clusters appeared linked to parvovirus B19, influenza, CMV and Epstein-Barr virus. Assigning TCR associations to individual alleles was difficult when HLA alleles, especially DR and DQ, strongly co-occurred. In a later analysis, TCR association rates were found to vary across HLA loci, with the most associated TCRs seen for DRB1 alleles and the fewest for HLA-C alleles. A group of highly shared sequence variants was considered likely to be a technical artifact of the sequencing pipeline. It was suggested by the authors that the approach could potentially be generalized to other disease states and immunological phenotypes. At a false discovery rate of 0.05, a later analysis linked 16,000 or so TCR beta sequences to specific HLA alleles. Most CMV-associated TCR beta chains appeared to be HLA-restricted in a later analysis, and the HLA associations seemed to be driven largely by CMV exposure. The earlier analysis of some 540 of the donors excluded 15 to 20 rarely observed V segments, including chromosome 9 orphons, because counts were too low. Cytomegalovirus status was reported to be diagnosed by the classifier with high specificity and sensitivity in both the original and validation cohorts. In the study, around 150 TCR beta chains were listed as associated with cytomegalovirus. According to a later genetic analysis, donors in an Asian-associated ancestry cluster had fewer N-insertions in productive TCRs than the approximately 630-donor mean. Because some donors lacked HLA typing at each locus, the association tests relied only on the typed subset. Sequencing depth was assumed to be roughly uniform across donors in the presence/absence analyses, though that assumption may not hold. In an earlier analysis of about 540 of the donors, most TCR beta V segments were observed in productive rearrangements about 90% or about 30% of the time, broadly matching IMGT annotations. In a later genetic analysis, a missense DCLRE1C variant was associated with V-gene and J-gene trimming of TCR beta chains, and the association was replicated in an independent cohort. This cohort had only TCR beta chains sequenced, and the lack of alpha or paired-chain data limited which features could be detected. Compared with equally common non-associated chains, HLA-associated TCR beta chains in a later analysis were more clonally expanded and had lower generation probabilities.

Library creation used the immunoSEQ multiplex PCR assay. The multiplex PCR relied on a mix of 60 forward primers for TCR Vbeta segments and 13 reverse primers for TCR Jbeta segments. The CDR3 region of rearranged TCR beta genes was amplified from genomic DNA with a multiplex PCR assay. The amplified TCR beta libraries were sequenced on the Illumina HiSeq System as 87-base-pair reads. Processing in the source paper ran as follows. A later analysis tallied around 82 million unique TCR beta chains across the 666 repertoires, and approximately 9.9 million of those chains were shared by two or more donors. Raw reads were error-corrected and collapsed into unique sequences with a nearest-neighbor algorithm that merged closely related sequences to remove PCR and sequencing errors. V, D and J gene segments were assigned by aligning CDR3 sequences to IMGT reference sequences. For a sequence to be retained, at least a six-nucleotide match to both a V gene segment and a J gene segment was required. A rearrangement was called productive if the CDR3 had no stop codons and remained in frame with V and J, and every other rearrangement was called non-productive. CDR3 was defined according to IMGT convention as the region running from the second conserved V-encoded cysteine to the conserved J-encoded phenylalanine. In an earlier analysis of some 550 of the donors, sequences lacking an unambiguous match to a single V gene segment were excluded. In an earlier analysis of some 590 of the donors, V segments were called functional above 56.7% productive rearrangements and were called segregating when the between-donor standard deviation exceeded 5%. A statistical classification framework was built to diagnose cytomegalovirus status from the catalog of TCR beta chain sequences. A later analysis assigned V and J genes by comparing TCR nucleotide sequences with IMGT/GENE-DB human TR gene sequences. A later analysis assigned CDR3 sequences and most-parsimonious VDJ recombination scenarios with the TCRdist pipeline. In a later analysis, each TCR beta chain was defined by its CDR3 amino acid sequence together with its V-gene family, and reads lacking a unique V-gene family were excluded. As a way to deal with suspected cross-contamination and a sequencing artifact, a later analysis dropped under 600 nucleotide sequences that were highly shared and had low generation probability. In a later analysis, a clonal expansion index for each public chain was calculated from normalized within-repertoire ranks of inferred template counts. In a later analysis, generation probabilities were computed using a VDJ recombination model fitted to out-of-frame rearrangements, and the results were checked against IGoR. In a later analysis, hypergeometric tests were used to score TCR-TCR, TCR-HLA and TCR-CMV co-occurrence, with a repertoire-size bias correction applied to TCR pairs. False discovery rates were estimated in a later analysis by permuting HLA or CMV assignments 20 times. In a later analysis, co-occurring TCRs were grouped with DBSCAN, and TCRdist sequence similarity was added when clustering was performed within HLA-allele-positive subsets. Repertoires with fewer than 30,000 or more than 120,000 public chains, plus five repertoires with anomalous nucleotide sharing, were excluded from co-occurrence clustering. TCRdb holds this immuneACCESS table with in-frame rearrangements only. Some clones are missing; in checked studies, unresolved V genes explain under half, and the rest has no known cause. The D gene and trimming were derived from the DNA, and the V and J assignments and clone size from that table. The sample includes roughly 120,000 clones, with roughly 70% observed a single time. Jointly, the top ten make up less than 4.5% of the sample.

CDR1 SGHAT and CDR2 FQNNGV were looked up in the germline V gene. Its CDR3 holds 15 amino acids, cysteine through phenylalanine. Only the CDR3 region is kept as DNA, spanning 45 bases read in frame from base 1. The V and J ends are trimmed by 4 bases and 2 bases, leaving 12 bases between them. The rearrangement joined TRBV11-2 to TRBJ2-1; possibly the D gene is TRBD2, per 5 matching bases. The receptor was derived from a woman aged 40 to 55 in good health and CMV-seronegative. The source material was PBMCs. DNA sequence: TGTGCCAGCAGCTCCGGAGGAGCCACCTACAATGAGCAGTTCTTC. This sequence encodes CASSSGGATYNEQFF.